These T cell receptor beta chains were read from a single sample in a study of vaccination and CD4 T cells after COVID-19. These receptors' antigens are unknown. TCRdb used MiXCR to reprocess the PCR reads, holding one entry per CDR3 protein. The sample lists about 16,000 distinct CDR3 sequences, 57% occurring once. Sequenced input: CD4+ T cells from blood, cultured in vitro. The receptors were gathered from a human donor who had recovered from COVID-19. The CDR3 runs from the conserved cysteine through the conserved F or W. D genes are given only for firm matches. Not every row has a clone size; where given, it reads once, few, many or a size class.

size: few; V: TRBV20-1; D: .; J: TRBJ1-1; length: 14; DNA: TGCAGTGCTCTTCGGGGAGGAGGGAACACTGAAGCTTTCTTT; CDR3: CSALRGGGNTEAFF
size: few; V: TRBV6-1; D: .; J: TRBJ1-5; length: 11; DNA: TGTGCTAGCGGGGTAAATCAGCCCCAGCATTTT; CDR3: CASGVNQPQHF
size: few; V: TRBV6-1; D: TRBD2; J: TRBJ2-3; length: 15; DNA: TGTGCCAGCAGCGTGCTAGCGGGAGGGGAGGGTACGCAGTATTTT; CDR3: CASSVLAGGEGTQYF
size: once; V: TRBV10-1; D: .; J: TRBJ1-1; length: 12; DNA: TGCGCCAGCAGCCGAAACAGGATAGAAGCTTTCTTT; CDR3: CASSRNRIEAFF
size: .; V: TRBV19; D: TRBD1; J: TRBJ1-2; length: 14; DNA: TGTGCCACCCAGGAGCTCGGACAGGGTGGCGGCTACACCTTC; CDR3: CATQELGQGGGYTF
size: .; V: TRBV27; D: .; J: TRBJ1-2; length: 15; DNA: TGTGCCAGCAGTTTATCGTTTGGGGGACGGGGTGGCTACACCTTC; CDR3: CASSLSFGGRGGYTF
size: few; V: TRBV19; D: .; J: TRBJ2-3; length: 21; DNA: TGTGCCACCGCCACTAGATCTAGTTTAGGGCGGAATCCATATAGCACAGATACGCAGTATTTT; CDR3: CATATRSSLGRNPYSTDTQYF
size: few; V: TRBV6-1; D: .; J: TRBJ2-7; length: 13; DNA: TGTGCCACCTTATTGACTACCCCCTACGAGCAGTACTTC; CDR3: CATLLTTPYEQYF
size: .; V: TRBV28; D: TRBD1; J: TRBJ1-6; length: 15; DNA: TGTGCCAGCCAGGGAGGGACAGGGCCTTTGTCACCCCTCCACTTT; CDR3: CASQGGTGPLSPLHF
size: .; V: TRBV20-1; D: TRBD1; J: TRBJ2-7; length: 14; DNA: TGCAGTGCTCTAATTCCGGGACAGTCCTACGAGCAGTACTTC; CDR3: CSALIPGQSYEQYF
size: .; V: TRBV5-1; D: .; J: TRBJ1-2; length: 14; DNA: TGCGCCAGCAGCTTTTCTCCCCCCGGCGGAGGCTACACCTTC; CDR3: CASSFSPPGGGYTF
size: .; V: TRBV5-1; D: TRBD2; J: TRBJ2-1; length: 16; DNA: TGCGCCAGCAGCCCACCGGGACTAGCGGGAAACAATGAGCAGTTCTTC; CDR3: CASSPPGLAGNNEQFF
size: .; V: TRBV9; D: .; J: TRBJ1-1; length: 14; DNA: TGTGCCAGCAGCTCCGGGGCGACGAACACTGAAGCTTTCTTT; CDR3: CASSSGATNTEAFF
size: few; V: TRBV15; D: TRBD1; J: TRBJ1-2; length: 17; DNA: TGTGCCACCAGCAGAGATACCGGGACGGGGACAGGGGGGGGACACACCTTC; CDR3: CATSRDTGTGTGGGHTF
size: .; V: TRBV7-2; D: .; J: TRBJ1-6; length: 12; DNA: TGTGCCAGCAGCACGAGTAATTCACCCCTCCACTTT; CDR3: CASSTSNSPLHF
size: .; V: TRBV2; D: .; J: TRBJ2-1; length: 13; DNA: TGTGCCAGCAGTGAAGCAAGTTTCAATGAGCAGTTCTTC; CDR3: CASSEASFNEQFF
size: .; V: TRBV2; D: .; J: TRBJ1-6; length: 16; DNA: TGTGCCAGCAGGGTCGACGCAGGTGCGGATAATTCACCCCTCCACTTT; CDR3: CASRVDAGADNSPLHF
size: few; V: TRBV7-3; D: .; J: TRBJ2-1; length: 14; DNA: TGTGCCAGCAGCTTTTCTACTGCCGGCAATGAGCAGTTCTTC; CDR3: CASSFSTAGNEQFF
size: .; V: TRBV27; D: .; J: TRBJ2-5; length: 13; DNA: TGTGCCAGCAGTTTGGCGGACCAAGAGACCCAGTACTTC; CDR3: CASSLADQETQYF
size: .; V: TRBV20-1; D: .; J: TRBJ1-2; length: 14; DNA: TGCAGTGCTAGAGACAGGACACAGAACTATGGCTACACCTTC; CDR3: CSARDRTQNYGYTF
size: .; V: TRBV7-2; D: TRBD2; J: TRBJ2-5; length: 15; DNA: TGTGCCAGCAGCTCCACTAGCGGGAGGTGGGAGACCCAGTACTTC; CDR3: CASSSTSGRWETQYF
size: .; V: TRBV2; D: .; J: TRBJ2-7; length: 14; DNA: TGTGCCAGCAGTGGGCAGGGAAGCTCCTACGAGCAGTACTTC; CDR3: CASSGQGSSYEQYF
size: few; V: TRBV6-2/TRBV6-3; D: .; J: TRBJ1-5; length: 13; DNA: TGTGCCAGCAAGTGGGGGTCCAATCAGCCCCAGCATTTT; CDR3: CASKWGSNQPQHF
size: .; V: TRBV5-8; D: .; J: TRBJ2-5; length: 14; DNA: TGTGCCAGCAGCCGAGGGACCCACCGAGAGACCCAGTACTTC; CDR3: CASSRGTHRETQYF
size: .; V: TRBV30; D: .; J: TRBJ1-6; length: 13; DNA: TGTGCCTGGAGTGTTACCCCAAATTCACCCCTCCACTTT; CDR3: CAWSVTPNSPLHF
size: few; V: TRBV5-1; D: .; J: TRBJ2-1; length: 11; DNA: TGCGCCAGCAGCTTTAGCAATGAGCAGTTCTTC; CDR3: CASSFSNEQFF
size: .; V: TRBV27; D: TRBD2; J: TRBJ2-7; length: 13; DNA: TGTGCCAGCTCCAAGCGGGAGAACTACGAGCAGTACTTC; CDR3: CASSKRENYEQYF
size: once; V: TRBV12-3/TRBV12-4; D: .; J: TRBJ2-5; length: 14; DNA: TGTGCCAGCAGTCCGCGGACGGAATCAGAGACCCAGTACTTC; CDR3: CASSPRTESETQYF
size: .; V: TRBV19; D: TRBD1; J: TRBJ1-2; length: 13; DNA: TGTGCCAGTAGGGGGGACAGCAACTATGGCTACACCTTC; CDR3: CASRGDSNYGYTF
size: .; V: TRBV27; D: .; J: TRBJ2-7; length: 12; DNA: TGTGCCAGCTCGGGGACTTCCTACGAGCAGTACTTC; CDR3: CASSGTSYEQYF
size: .; V: TRBV20-1; D: TRBD2; J: TRBJ2-3; length: 14; DNA: TGCAGCCCGTTGACTAGCGGGAGTTCGGATACGCAGTATTTT; CDR3: CSPLTSGSSDTQYF
size: .; V: TRBV6-1; D: TRBD1; J: TRBJ1-1; length: 15; DNA: TGTGCCAGCAGTGGCAAAAACAGGGGGTCAGCTGAAGCTTTCTTT; CDR3: CASSGKNRGSAEAFF
size: .; V: TRBV21-1; D: .; J: TRBJ1-5; length: 18; DNA: TGTGCCAGCAGCAAAGCGGGGACGGGACAGGGGGGATGGCAGCCCCAGCATTTT; CDR3: CASSKAGTGQGGWQPQHF
size: .; V: TRBV6-2/TRBV6-3; D: .; J: TRBJ2-5; length: 12; DNA: TGTGCCAGCAGTTACGCCCGGATAACCCAGTACTTC; CDR3: CASSYARITQYF
size: .; V: TRBV11-2; D: .; J: TRBJ1-2; length: 12; DNA: TGTGCCAGCAGCTTAGGGGGTAGCGGCTACACCTTC; CDR3: CASSLGGSGYTF
size: .; V: TRBV12-3/TRBV12-4; D: .; J: TRBJ2-1; length: 15; DNA: TGTGCCAGCAGCCTACTCGGGACTGCCTACAATGAGCAGTTCTTC; CDR3: CASSLLGTAYNEQFF
size: .; V: TRBV2; D: .; J: TRBJ2-7; length: 13; DNA: TGTGCCAGCACATCGACCGGCTCCTACGAGCAGTACTTC; CDR3: CASTSTGSYEQYF
size: few; V: TRBV6-1; D: .; J: TRBJ2-5; length: 15; DNA: TGTGCCAGCACCCCCCCTCGGACCGTACAAGAGACCCAGTACTTC; CDR3: CASTPPRTVQETQYF
size: few; V: TRBV20-1; D: .; J: TRBJ1-6; length: 16; DNA: TGCAGTGCTAGAGATGACACCCTCTCCTATAATTCACCCCTCCACTTT; CDR3: CSARDDTLSYNSPLHF
size: .; V: TRBV20-1; D: .; J: TRBJ2-4; length: 12; DNA: TGCAGTGCTAGAGCTGCAGGGAACATTCAGTACTTC; CDR3: CSARAAGNIQYF
size: .; V: TRBV2; D: .; J: TRBJ2-3; length: 14; DNA: TGTGCCAGCAGTGATATGCAGGGAACAGATACGCAGTATTTT; CDR3: CASSDMQGTDTQYF
size: .; V: TRBV25-1; D: TRBD1; J: TRBJ1-2; length: 15; DNA: TGTGCCAGCAGTGGACAGGGAAACGGGCTATCTGGCTACACCTTC; CDR3: CASSGQGNGLSGYTF
size: .; V: TRBV19; D: .; J: TRBJ1-2; length: 12; DNA: TGTGCCAGTGAAGAAGGGGACTATGGCTACACCTTC; CDR3: CASEEGDYGYTF